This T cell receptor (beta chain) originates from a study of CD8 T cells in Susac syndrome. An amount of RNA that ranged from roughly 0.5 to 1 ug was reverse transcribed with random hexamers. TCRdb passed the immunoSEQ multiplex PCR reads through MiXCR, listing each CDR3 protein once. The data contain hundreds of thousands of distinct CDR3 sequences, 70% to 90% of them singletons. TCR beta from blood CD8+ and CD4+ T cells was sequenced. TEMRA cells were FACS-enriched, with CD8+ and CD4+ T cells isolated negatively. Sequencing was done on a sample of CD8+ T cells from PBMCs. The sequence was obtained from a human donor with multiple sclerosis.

Here the CDR3 DNA reads TGCGCCAGCAGTGATCTGACTAGCGGGCGGGAGCAGTACTTC. It is translated as CASSDLTSGREQYF. The chain uses TRBV10-1 and TRBJ2-7, with 10 positions matching TRBD2. This CDR3 has 14 amino acids. From germline, CDR1 is WNHNN and CDR2 SYGVQD (reference sequence). V was pared by 3 bases and J by 7 bases, with 6 bases of the junction left unmatched.